This is a list of T cell receptor beta chains from one sample in a study of control samples from healthy donors and cancer patients. Profiled with immunoSEQ multiplex PCR; TCRdb holds only in-frame clones, not every one. The sample carries under 200,000 clones, 91% recorded once. Sequencing was carried out using blood. The receptors stem from a woman aged 25 to 39 in good health. Each CDR3 is given with its conserved first and last residue. Some rows have no size entry. The others give once, few or many, or a class for an expanded clone.

cdr3_length clone_size v_call cdr3_aa
14 NA TRBV6-5 CASSSGLAAYEQYF
14 NA TRBV19 CASRTTGANSPLHF
15 once TRBV5-1 CASSLHRGPNYGYTF
15 NA TRBV7-9 CASSRTSGRGNEQLF
16 NA TRBV7-9 CASSRIGTSGRYEQYF
14 NA TRBV5-6 CASSLGLASYEQYF
15 once TRBV18 CASSRGQGSGNTIYF
12 once TRBV3-1/TRBV3-2 CASSQTGYGYTF
12 NA TRBV11-1 CASRADTGELFF
15 NA TRBV5-1 CASSFGRTSTDTQYF
14 NA TRBV3-1/TRBV3-2 CASSQRSGQETQYF
14 once TRBV10-1 CASSESGKNTEAFF
12 few TRBV11-2 CASSGRYNEQFF
15 NA TRBV4-2 CASSQDLGGAGELFF
18 NA TRBV12-2 CASRLGGSDRDHSYEQYF
13 NA TRBV7-2 CASSFSAQETQYF
15 NA TRBV10-3 CAISELAASTDTQYF
14 NA TRBV28 CASSRGRGNQPQHF
15 NA TRBV11-2 CASSHPSGRAETQYF
14 NA TRBV6-1 CASSDRGLYNEQFF
12 NA TRBV28 CASRQGDYGYTF
12 NA TRBV6-6 CASRVGDQPQHF
15 NA TRBV5-1 CASSARRDKNYGYTF
15 once TRBV10-3 CAISTSGRSPYEQYF
16 once TRBV7-2 CASSGGLAGVTGELFF
12 NA TRBV5-5 CASSLEFYEQYF
13 NA TRBV7-8 CASSLFGVYEQYF
15 NA TRBV28 CASSLGLADTDTQYF
16 NA TRBV28 CASRPRFSGIGETQYF
18 NA TRBV27 CASSLQPRILGGNQPQHF
15 NA TRBV11-2 CASSLDPSGQETQYF
16 NA TRBV4-1 CASSHWTSGRANEQFF
13 NA TRBV25-1 CASSEVPHTEAFF
16 NA TRBV6-5 CASSYGGSSYNSPLHF
13 once TRBV18 CASSPGTGGEAFF
11 NA TRBV5-1 CASSLNTEAFF
14 NA TRBV5-1 CASSLGWGNYGYTF